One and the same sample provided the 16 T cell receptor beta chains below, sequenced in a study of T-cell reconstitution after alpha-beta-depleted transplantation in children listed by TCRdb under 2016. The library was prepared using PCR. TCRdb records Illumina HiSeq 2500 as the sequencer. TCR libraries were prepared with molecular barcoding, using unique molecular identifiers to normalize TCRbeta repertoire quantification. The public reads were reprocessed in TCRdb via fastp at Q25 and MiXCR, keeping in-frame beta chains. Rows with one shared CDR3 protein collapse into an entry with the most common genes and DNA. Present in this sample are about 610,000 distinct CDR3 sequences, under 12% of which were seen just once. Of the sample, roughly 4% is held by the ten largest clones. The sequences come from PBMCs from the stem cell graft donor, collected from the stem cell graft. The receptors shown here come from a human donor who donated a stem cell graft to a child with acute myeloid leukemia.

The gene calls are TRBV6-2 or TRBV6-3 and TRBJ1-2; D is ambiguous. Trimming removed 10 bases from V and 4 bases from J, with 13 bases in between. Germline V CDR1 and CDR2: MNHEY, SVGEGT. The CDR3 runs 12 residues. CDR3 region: CATTPGGYGYTF. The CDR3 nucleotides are TGTGCCACAACACCAGGTGGCTATGGCTACACCTTC.

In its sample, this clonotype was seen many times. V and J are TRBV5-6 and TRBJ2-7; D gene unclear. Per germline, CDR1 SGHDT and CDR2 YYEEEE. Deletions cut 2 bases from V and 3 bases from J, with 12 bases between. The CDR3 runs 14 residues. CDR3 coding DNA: TGTGCCAGCAGCTTCGCCAGAAAAATCTACGAGCAGTACTTC. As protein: CASSFARKIYEQYF.

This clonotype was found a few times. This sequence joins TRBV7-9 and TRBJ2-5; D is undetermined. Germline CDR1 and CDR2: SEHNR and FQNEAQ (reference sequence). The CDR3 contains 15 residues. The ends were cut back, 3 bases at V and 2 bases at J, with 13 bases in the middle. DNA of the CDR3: TGTGCCAGCAGCTTGACGGGCTCAACACAAGAGACCCAGTACTTC. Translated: CASSLTGSTQETQYF.

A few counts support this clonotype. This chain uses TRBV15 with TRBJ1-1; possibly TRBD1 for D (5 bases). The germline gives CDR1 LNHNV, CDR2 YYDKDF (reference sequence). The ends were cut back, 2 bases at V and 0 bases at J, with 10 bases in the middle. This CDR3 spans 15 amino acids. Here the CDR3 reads CATSRPTGLNTEAFF. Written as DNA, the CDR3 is TGTGCCACCAGCAGACCTACAGGATTGAACACTGAAGCTTTCTTT.

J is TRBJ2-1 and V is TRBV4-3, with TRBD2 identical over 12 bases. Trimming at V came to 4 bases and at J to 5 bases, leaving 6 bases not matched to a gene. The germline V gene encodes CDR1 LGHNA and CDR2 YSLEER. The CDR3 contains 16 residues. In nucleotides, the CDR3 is TGCGCCAGCAGCCGGTTGACTAGCGGGAGCAACAATGAGCAGTTCTTC. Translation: CASSRLTSGSNNEQFF.

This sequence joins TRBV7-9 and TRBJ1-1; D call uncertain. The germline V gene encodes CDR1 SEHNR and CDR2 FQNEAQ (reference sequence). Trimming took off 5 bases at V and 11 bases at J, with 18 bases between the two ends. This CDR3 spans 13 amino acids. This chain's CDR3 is CASSRQEALAAFF. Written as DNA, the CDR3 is TGTGCCAGCAGCCGCCAGGAGGCTCTCGCGGCTTTCTTT.

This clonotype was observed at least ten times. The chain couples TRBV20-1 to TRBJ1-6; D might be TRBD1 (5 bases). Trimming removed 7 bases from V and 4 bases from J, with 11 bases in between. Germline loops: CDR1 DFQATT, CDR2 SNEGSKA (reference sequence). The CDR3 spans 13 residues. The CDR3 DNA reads TGCAGTGTCAGGGATGGGTATAATTCACCCCTCCACTTT. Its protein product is CSVRDGYNSPLHF.

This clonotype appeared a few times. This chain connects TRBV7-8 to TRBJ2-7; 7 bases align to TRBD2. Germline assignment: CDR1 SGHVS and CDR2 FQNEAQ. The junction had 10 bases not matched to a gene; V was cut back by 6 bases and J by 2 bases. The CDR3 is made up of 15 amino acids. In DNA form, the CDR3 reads TGTGCCAGCAGACTAGACGTAGCGGGTACCTACGAGCAGTACTTC. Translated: CASRLDVAGTYEQYF.

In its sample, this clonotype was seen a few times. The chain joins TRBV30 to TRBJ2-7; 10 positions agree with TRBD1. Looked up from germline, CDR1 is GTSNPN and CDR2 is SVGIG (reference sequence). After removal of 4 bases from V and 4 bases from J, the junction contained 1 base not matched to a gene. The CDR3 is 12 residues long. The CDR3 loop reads CAWMGQGYEQYF. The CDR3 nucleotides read TGTGCCTGGATGGGACAGGGGTACGAGCAGTACTTC. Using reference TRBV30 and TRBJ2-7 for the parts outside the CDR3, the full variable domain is SQTIHQWPATLVQPVGSPLSLECTVEGTSNPNLYWYRQAAGRGLQLLFYSVGIGQISSEVPQNLSASRPQDRQFILSSKKLLLSDSGFYLCAWMGQGYEQYFGPGTRLTVT.

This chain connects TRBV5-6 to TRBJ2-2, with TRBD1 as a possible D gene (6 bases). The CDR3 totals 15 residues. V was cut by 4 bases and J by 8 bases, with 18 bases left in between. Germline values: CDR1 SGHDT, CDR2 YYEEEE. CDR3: CASSLGMGARGELFF. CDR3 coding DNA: TGTGCCAGCAGCCTGGGTATGGGGGCCAGAGGGGAGCTGTTTTTT.

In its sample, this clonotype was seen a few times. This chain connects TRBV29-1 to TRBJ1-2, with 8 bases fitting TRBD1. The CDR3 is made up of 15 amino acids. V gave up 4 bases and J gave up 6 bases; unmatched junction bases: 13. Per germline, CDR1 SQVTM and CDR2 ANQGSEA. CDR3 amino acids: CSVVVGAGGKNGYTF. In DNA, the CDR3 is TGCAGCGTTGTGGTGGGTGCAGGGGGCAAGAATGGCTACACCTTC.

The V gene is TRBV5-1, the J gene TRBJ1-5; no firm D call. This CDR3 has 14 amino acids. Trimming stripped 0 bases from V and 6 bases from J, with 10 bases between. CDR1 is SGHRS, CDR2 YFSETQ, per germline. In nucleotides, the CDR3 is TGCGCCAGCAGCTTGGTTGGGAGTGGTCAGCCCCAGCATTTT. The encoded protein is CASSLVGSGQPQHF.

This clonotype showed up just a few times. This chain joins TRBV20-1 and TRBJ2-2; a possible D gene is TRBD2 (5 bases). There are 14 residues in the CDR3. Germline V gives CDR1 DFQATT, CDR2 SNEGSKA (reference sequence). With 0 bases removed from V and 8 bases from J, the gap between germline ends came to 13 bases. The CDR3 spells CSARDLRSGGELFF. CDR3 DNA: TGCAGTGCTAGAGATTTGAGGAGCGGAGGGGAGCTGTTTTTT.

This CDR3 is CASSLELAGGGYEQYF. Here the CDR3 DNA reads TGTGCCAGCAGCTTAGAGCTAGCGGGAGGGGGCTACGAGCAGTACTTC. V gene TRBV7-2 combines with J gene TRBJ2-7; 12 nucleotides align to TRBD2. V gave up 1 base and J gave up 3 bases; unmatched junction bases: 4. The CDR3 is 16 residues long. Germline CDR1 reads SGHTA; CDR2 reads FQGNSA. Based on the CDR3 plus reference TRBV7-2 and TRBJ2-7, the full variable domain is GAGVSQSPSNKVTEKGKDVELRCDPISGHTALYWYRQSLGQGLEFLIYFQGNSAPDKSGLPSDRFSAERTGGSVSTLTIQRTQQEDSAVYLCASSLELAGGGYEQYFGPGTRLTVT.

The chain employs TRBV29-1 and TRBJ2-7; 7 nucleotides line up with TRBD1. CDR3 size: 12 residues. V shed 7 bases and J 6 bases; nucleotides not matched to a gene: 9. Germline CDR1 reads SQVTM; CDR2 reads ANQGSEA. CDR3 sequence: CSGSTGVLEQYF. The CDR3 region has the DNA TGCAGCGGGAGCACAGGGGTCCTCGAGCAGTACTTC.

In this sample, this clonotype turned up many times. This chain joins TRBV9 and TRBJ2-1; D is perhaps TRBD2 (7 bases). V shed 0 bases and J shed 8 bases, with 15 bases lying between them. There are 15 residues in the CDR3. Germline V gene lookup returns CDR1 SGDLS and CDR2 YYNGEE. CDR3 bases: TGTGCCAGCAGCGTAGGTGAGGGGGGGTTCGATGAGCAGTTCTTC. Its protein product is CASSVGEGGFDEQFF.